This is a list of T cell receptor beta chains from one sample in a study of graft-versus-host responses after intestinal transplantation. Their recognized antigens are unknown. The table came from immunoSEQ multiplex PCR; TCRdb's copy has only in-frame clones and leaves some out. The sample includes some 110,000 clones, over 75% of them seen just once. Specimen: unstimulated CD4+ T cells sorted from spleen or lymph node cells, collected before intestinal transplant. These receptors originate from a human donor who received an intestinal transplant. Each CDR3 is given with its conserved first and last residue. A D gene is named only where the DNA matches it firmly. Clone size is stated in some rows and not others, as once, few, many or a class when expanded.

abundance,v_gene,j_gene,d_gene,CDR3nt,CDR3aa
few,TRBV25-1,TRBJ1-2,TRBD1,TGTGCCAGCAGATCCCGGGACAGGGGGCATTATGGCTACACCTTC,CASRSRDRGHYGYTF
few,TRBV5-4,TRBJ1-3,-,TGTGCCAGCAGCCCTCGACTTGGAAACACCATATATTTT,CASSPRLGNTIYF
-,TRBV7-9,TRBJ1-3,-,TGTGCCAGCAGCTTAGACCTTGGAAACACCATATATTTT,CASSLDLGNTIYF
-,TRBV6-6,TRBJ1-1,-,TGTGCCAGCAGTTCACAGCCCGCGGCTGAAGCTTTCTTT,CASSSQPAAEAFF
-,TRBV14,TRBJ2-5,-,TGTGCCAGCAGCCAGTGGAAGGGGTTGGGAGAGACCCAGTACTTC,CASSQWKGLGETQYF
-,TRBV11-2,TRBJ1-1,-,TGTGCCAGCCACTCTCGGGGCGCTGAAGCTTTCTTT,CASHSRGAEAFF
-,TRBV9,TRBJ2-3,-,TGTGCCAGCAGCGGACTCGTGGCAGATACGCAGTATTTT,CASSGLVADTQYF
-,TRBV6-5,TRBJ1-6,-,TGTGCCAGCCGGGGGGGGAATTCACCCCTCCACTTT,CASRGGNSPLHF
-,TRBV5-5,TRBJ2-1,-,TGTGCCAGCAGCTATATTCCTACAGGGTACAACAATGAGCAGTTCTTC,CASSYIPTGYNNEQFF
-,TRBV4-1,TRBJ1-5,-,TGCGCCAGCAGCCAAGACAACGGGCAGGGGAAGAAAAATCAGCCCCAGCATTTT,CASSQDNGQGKKNQPQHF
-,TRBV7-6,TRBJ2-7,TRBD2,TGTGCCAGCAGCTTAGCGGCGGGAGTCGACGAGCAGTACTTC,CASSLAAGVDEQYF
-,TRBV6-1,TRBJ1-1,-,TGTGCCAGCAAACAGGGTGTCGCTGAAGCTTTCTTT,CASKQGVAEAFF
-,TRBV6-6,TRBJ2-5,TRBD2,TGTGCCAGCAGTTATCTAGCGGGGGGGGGAGAGACCCAGTACTTC,CASSYLAGGGETQYF
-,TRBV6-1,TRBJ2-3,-,TGTGCCAGCAGTGGCCGACAGTACCCTAGCACAGATACGCAGTATTTT,CASSGRQYPSTDTQYF
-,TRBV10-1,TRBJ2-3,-,TGCGCCAGCAGTGAGAGGGCCTTTCTGGGTCAAGATACGCAGTATTTT,CASSERAFLGQDTQYF
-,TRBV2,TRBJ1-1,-,TGTGCCAGCAAAAGGGATGGGACTGAAGCTTTCTTT,CASKRDGTEAFF
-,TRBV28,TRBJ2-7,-,TGTGCCAGCAGTTTCTTCAGGTACGAGCAGTACTTC,CASSFFRYEQYF
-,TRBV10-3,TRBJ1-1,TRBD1,TGTGCCATGGGACAGGCTGGGACTGAAGCTTTCTTT,CAMGQAGTEAFF
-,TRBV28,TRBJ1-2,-,TGTGCCAGCAGTACGGGGGAGGGGCGCGCCTATGGCTACACCTTC,CASSTGEGRAYGYTF
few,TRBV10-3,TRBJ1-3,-,TGTGCCATCAGTGAGTCGAAGGCGACGGACACCATATATTTT,CAISESKATDTIYF
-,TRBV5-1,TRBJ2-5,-,TGCGCCAGCAGCTTGGTTGGCTGGGTACCCCAAGAGACCCAGTACTTC,CASSLVGWVPQETQYF
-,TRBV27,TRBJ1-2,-,TGTGCCAGCAGTTTACAGGGCCGAGAAGCTAACTATGGCTACACCTTC,CASSLQGREANYGYTF
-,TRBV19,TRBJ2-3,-,TGTGCCAGTAGTATTAGGGGGGCGACAGATACGCAGTATTTT,CASSIRGATDTQYF
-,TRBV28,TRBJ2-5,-,TGTGCCAGCAGTTTAGCCAACCAAGAGACCCAGTACTTC,CASSLANQETQYF